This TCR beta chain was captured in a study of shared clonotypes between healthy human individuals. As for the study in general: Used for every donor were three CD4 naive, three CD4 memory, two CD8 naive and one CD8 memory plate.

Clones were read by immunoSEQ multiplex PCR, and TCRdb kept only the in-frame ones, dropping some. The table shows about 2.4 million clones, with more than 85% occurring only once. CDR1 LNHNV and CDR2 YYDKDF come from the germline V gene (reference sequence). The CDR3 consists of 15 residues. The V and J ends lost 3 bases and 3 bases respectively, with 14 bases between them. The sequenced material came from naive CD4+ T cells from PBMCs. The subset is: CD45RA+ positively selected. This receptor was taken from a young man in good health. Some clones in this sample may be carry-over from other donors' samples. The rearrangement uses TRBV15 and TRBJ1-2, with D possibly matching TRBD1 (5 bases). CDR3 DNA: TGTGCCACCAGCAGCCGTCGGGGGAACGACTATGGCTACACCTTC. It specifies CATSSRRGNDYGYTF.